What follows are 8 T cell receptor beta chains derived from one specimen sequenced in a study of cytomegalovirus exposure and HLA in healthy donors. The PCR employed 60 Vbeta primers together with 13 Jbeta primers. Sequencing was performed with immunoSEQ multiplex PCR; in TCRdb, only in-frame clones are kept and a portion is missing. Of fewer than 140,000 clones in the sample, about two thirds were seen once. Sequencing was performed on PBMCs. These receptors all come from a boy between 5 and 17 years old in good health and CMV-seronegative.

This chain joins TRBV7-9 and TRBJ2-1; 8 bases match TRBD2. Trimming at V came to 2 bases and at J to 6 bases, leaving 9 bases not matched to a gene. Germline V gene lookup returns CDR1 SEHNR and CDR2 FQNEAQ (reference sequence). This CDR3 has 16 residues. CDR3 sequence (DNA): TGTGCCAGCAGCTTAAGGCGGGAGGCCCTGCTCAATGAGCAGTTCTTC. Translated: CASSLRREALLNEQFF.

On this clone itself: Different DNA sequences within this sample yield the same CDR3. CDR3 coding DNA: TGTGCCAGCAGTGATCAGGGTAGGGAAAAACTGTTTTTT. It translates to CASSDQGREKLFF. The chain employs TRBV2 and TRBJ1-4; TRBD1 is a possible D gene (5 bases). Germline V lookup: CDR1 SNHLY, CDR2 FYNNEI. This CDR3 region has 13 residues. V was shortened by 3 bases and J by 8 bases, with 10 bases between the two germline ends.

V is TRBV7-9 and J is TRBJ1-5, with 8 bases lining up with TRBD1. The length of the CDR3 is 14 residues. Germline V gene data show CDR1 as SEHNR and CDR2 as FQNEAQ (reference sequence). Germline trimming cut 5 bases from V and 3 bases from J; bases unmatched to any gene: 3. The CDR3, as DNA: TGTGCCAGCAGCCTGACAGGGGACAATCAGCCCCAGCATTTT. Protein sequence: CASSLTGDNQPQHF.

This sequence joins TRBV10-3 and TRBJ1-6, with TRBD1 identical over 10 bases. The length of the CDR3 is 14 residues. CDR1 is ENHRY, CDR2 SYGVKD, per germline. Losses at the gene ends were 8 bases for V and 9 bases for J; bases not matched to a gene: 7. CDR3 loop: CAIGKGQGSSPLHF. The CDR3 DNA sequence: TGTGCCATCGGTAAGGGACAGGGGAGTTCACCCCTCCACTTT.

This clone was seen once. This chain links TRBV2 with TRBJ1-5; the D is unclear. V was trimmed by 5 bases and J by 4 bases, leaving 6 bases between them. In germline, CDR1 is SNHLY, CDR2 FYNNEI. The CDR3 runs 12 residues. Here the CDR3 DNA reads TGTGCCAGCAGTCCCCAAAATCAGCCCCAGCATTTT. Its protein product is CASSPQNQPQHF.

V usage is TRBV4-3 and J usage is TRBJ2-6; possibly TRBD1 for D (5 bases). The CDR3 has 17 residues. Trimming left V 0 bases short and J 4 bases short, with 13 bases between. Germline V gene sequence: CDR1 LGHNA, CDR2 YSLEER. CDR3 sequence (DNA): TGCGCCAGCAGCCAAGATAGGGGTATGGAAGGGGCCAACGTCCTGACTTTC. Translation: CASSQDRGMEGANVLTF.

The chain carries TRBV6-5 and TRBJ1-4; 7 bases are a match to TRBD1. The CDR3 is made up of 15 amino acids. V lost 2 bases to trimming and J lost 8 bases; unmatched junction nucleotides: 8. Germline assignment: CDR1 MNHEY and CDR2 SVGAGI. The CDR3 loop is CASSYTGAVGEKLFF. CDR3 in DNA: TGTGCCAGCAGTTACACAGGGGCCGTGGGGGAAAAACTGTTTTTT.

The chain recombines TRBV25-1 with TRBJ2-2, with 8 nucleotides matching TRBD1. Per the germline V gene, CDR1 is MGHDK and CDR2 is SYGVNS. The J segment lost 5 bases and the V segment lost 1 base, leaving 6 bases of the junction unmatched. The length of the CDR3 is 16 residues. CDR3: CASSEWRQGKTGELFF. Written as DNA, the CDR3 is TGTGCCAGCAGTGAATGGCGACAGGGGAAGACCGGGGAGCTGTTTTTT.